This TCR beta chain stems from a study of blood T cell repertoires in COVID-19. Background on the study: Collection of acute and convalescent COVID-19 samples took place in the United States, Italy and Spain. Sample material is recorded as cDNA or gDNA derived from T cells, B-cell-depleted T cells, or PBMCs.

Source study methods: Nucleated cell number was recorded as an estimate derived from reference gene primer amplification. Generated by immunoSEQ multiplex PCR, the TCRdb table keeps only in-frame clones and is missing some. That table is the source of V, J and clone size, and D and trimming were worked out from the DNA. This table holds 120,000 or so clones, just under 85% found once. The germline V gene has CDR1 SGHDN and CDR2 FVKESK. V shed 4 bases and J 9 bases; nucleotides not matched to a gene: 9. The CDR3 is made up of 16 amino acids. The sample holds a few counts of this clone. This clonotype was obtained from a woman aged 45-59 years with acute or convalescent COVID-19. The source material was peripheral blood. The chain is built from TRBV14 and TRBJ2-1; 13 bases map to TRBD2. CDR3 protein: CASSPGTSGVHGEQFF. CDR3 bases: TGTGCCAGCAGCCCCGGGACTAGCGGGGTCCACGGTGAGCAGTTCTTC.